This passage covers 32 T cell receptor beta chains from one sample sequenced in a study of CD8+ T cells in alopecia areata. Sequencing templates came from extracted RNA that was reverse transcribed into cDNA. The repertoire was sequenced with immunoSEQ multiplex PCR; TCRdb's copy has only in-frame clones and lacks some. The data show under 150,000 clones, with roughly 50% seen just once and about 10% held by the top ten. Sequences were obtained from NKG2D-low CD8+ T cells sorted from blood. Source of these receptors: a human donor with alopecia areata.

The chain combines TRBV28 with TRBJ2-5, with D possibly matching TRBD2 (6 bases). CDR3 length: 16 residues. Germline V CDR1 and CDR2: MDHEN, SYDVKM. The germline V and J ends were trimmed by 3 bases and 4 bases, with 18 bases remaining between them. The CDR3 spells CASSFRHGGIRETQYF. CDR3 in DNA: TGTGCCAGCAGTTTTCGGCACGGAGGGATACGAGAGACCCAGTACTTC.

The chain employs TRBV29-1 and TRBJ2-1, with TRBD2 matching 9 bases. After removal of 1 base from V and 0 bases from J, the junction contained 16 bases not matched to a gene. In germline, CDR1 is SQVTM, CDR2 ANQGSEA. The CDR3 is 20 amino acids. The CDR3, as DNA: TGCAGCGTTGAAGCGAAACGTAGGGCGACTAGCGGAAACTCCTACAATGAGCAGTTCTTC. Translation: CSVEAKRRATSGNSYNEQFF.

This CDR3 reads CASSLVGGGQETQYF. CDR3 sequence (DNA): TGTGCCAGCAGCTTGGTTGGAGGGGGACAAGAGACCCAGTACTTC. V gene TRBV5-4 combines with J gene TRBJ2-5; D is possibly TRBD1 or TRBD2 (6 bases each). The CDR3 is 15 residues long. The germline gives CDR1 SGHNT, CDR2 YYREEE (reference sequence). V shed 0 bases and J shed 2 bases, with 11 bases lying between them. Full variable domain (missing parts from reference TRBV5-4 and TRBJ2-5): ETGVTQSPTHLIKTRGQQVTLRCSSQSGHNTVSWYQQALGQGPQFIFQYYREEENGRGNFPPRFSGLQFPNYSSELNVNALELDDSALYLCASSLVGGGQETQYFGPGTRLLVL.

In nucleotides, the CDR3 is TGCGCCAGCAGCCAAGATCGGGGTCAGGGGGCAGATACGCAGTATTTT. Translating it yields CASSQDRGQGADTQYF. The J gene is TRBJ2-3, the V gene TRBV4-1, with TRBD1 matching 7 bases. Germline CDR1 MGHRA, CDR2 YSYEKL. Trimming at V came to 0 bases and at J to 4 bases, leaving 7 bases not matched to a gene. This CDR3 region has 16 residues.

This chain uses TRBV5-1 with TRBJ2-5; D not resolved. Trimming pared 5 bases from V and 5 bases from J, leaving 7 bases between. The germline gives CDR1 SGHRS, CDR2 YFSETQ. The length of the CDR3 is 11 residues. For the CDR3, the DNA is TGCGCCAGCAGTATGAGGGAGACCCAGTACTTC. Encoded protein: CASSMRETQYF. Filled out from reference TRBV5-1 and TRBJ2-5, the complete variable domain reads KAGVTQTPRYLIKTRGQQVTLSCSPISGHRSVSWYQQTPGQGLQFLFEYFSETQRNKGNFPGRFSGRQFSNSRSEMNVSTLELGDSALYLCASSMRETQYFGPGTRLLVL.

The rearrangement links TRBV9 to TRBJ1-2, with TRBD1 matching 12 bases. The CDR3 totals 15 residues. After removal of 4 bases from V and 8 bases from J, the junction contained 9 bases not matched to a gene. Germline values: CDR1 SGDLS, CDR2 YYNGEE. CDR3 DNA: TGTGCCAGCAGCCAGGCCGGGACAGGGGGCCGAGGCTACACCTTC. Its protein is CASSQAGTGGRGYTF.

The chain is built from TRBV29-1 and TRBJ2-7, with D possibly being TRBD2 (6 bases). Germline loops: CDR1 SQVTM, CDR2 ANQGSEA. The CDR3 runs to 12 residues. Deletions cut 1 base from V and 6 bases from J, with 10 bases between. The CDR3 spells CSVEAGAGEQYF. Written as DNA, the CDR3 is TGCAGCGTTGAAGCGGGAGCGGGCGAGCAGTACTTC.

This clone was picked up a small number of times. The chain combines TRBV30 with TRBJ2-1; tentative D call: TRBD1 (5 bases). CDR1 and CDR2 (germline): GTSNPN, SVGIG (reference sequence). The length of the CDR3 is 12 residues. V lost 5 bases to trimming and J lost 7 bases, with 12 bases between them. DNA for the CDR3: TGTGCCTGGGGGGCGATCTCAAATGAGCAGTTCTTC. This translates into CAWGAISNEQFF.

This chain joins TRBV29-1 and TRBJ1-2; TRBD1 matches 7 bases. The germline CDR1 and CDR2 sequences are SQVTM and ANQGSEA. The CDR3 spans 13 residues. With 2 bases clipped from V and 3 bases from J, the junction kept 3 bases outside the gene matches. The CDR3 sequence is CSVEQGEDYGYTF. CDR3 nucleotide sequence: TGCAGCGTTGAACAGGGGGAAGACTATGGCTACACCTTC.

The sample holds a few counts of this clone. CDR3 in DNA: TGTGCCAGCAGGCTGACTAGCGGGAGGTCAAATGAGCAGTTCTTC. Translating it yields CASRLTSGRSNEQFF. The chain has TRBV28 and TRBJ2-1; 13 bases are a match to TRBD2. Unmatched junction bases numbered 6, after V lost 6 bases and J lost 7 bases. Germline CDR1 reads MDHEN; CDR2 reads SYDVKM. The CDR3 contains 15 residues.

The gene calls are TRBV6-5 and TRBJ2-7; no firm D call. Germline values: CDR1 MNHEY, CDR2 SVGAGI. V lost 0 bases and J 6 bases, leaving 6 bases between the germline ends. The CDR3 is 12 residues long. The CDR3 DNA reads as TGTGCCAGCAGTTACTCCCAATTCGAGCAGTACTTC. It yields the protein CASSYSQFEQYF.

This clone was counted between two and nine times. The rearrangement joins TRBV7-9 to TRBJ2-1; TRBD1 matches 7 bases. V was clipped by 5 bases and J by 4 bases; unmatched bases: 8. Germline V lookup: CDR1 SEHNR, CDR2 FQNEAQ (reference sequence). The length of the CDR3 is 15 residues. CDR3 region: CASSPRDRPYNEQFF. The CDR3, as DNA: TGTGCCAGCAGCCCCCGGGACAGACCTTACAATGAGCAGTTCTTC.

The rearrangement uses TRBV4-3 and TRBJ2-3; no clear D. V dropped 5 bases and J dropped 3 bases, with 9 bases sitting between them. This CDR3 has 13 amino acids. Germline CDR1 LGHNA, CDR2 YSLEER. The CDR3 DNA reads as TGCGCCAGCAGCGGGCAAGAAACAGATACGCAGTATTTT. It yields the protein CASSGQETDTQYF.

There are a few counts of this clone. This rearrangement joins TRBV27 to TRBJ2-7, with D possibly being TRBD2 (6 bases). CDR1 MNHEY and CDR2 SMNVEV come from the germline V gene (reference sequence). CDR3 length: 13 residues. V was cut by 6 bases and J by 5 bases, with 14 bases left in between. The CDR3 loop is CASRPGGSHEQYF. In DNA form, the CDR3 reads TGTGCCAGCAGGCCCGGGGGTAGCCACGAGCAGTACTTC.

This clone is a singleton in its sample. V gene TRBV13 combines with J gene TRBJ2-7, with D unclear. CDR1 is PRHDT, CDR2 FYEKMQ, per germline (reference sequence). The V end lost 1 base, the J end lost 4 bases, and 8 bases lay between the germline ends. CDR3 length equals 13 residues. The CDR3 protein is CASSLDDQYEQYF. The CDR3 DNA sequence: TGTGCCAGCAGCTTAGACGACCAGTACGAGCAGTACTTC.

This clone was detected only a few times. This sequence joins TRBV5-6 and TRBJ2-7, with D hard to call. The V end was cut by 2 bases, the J end by 2 bases, with 11 bases between. Germline assignment: CDR1 SGHDT and CDR2 YYEEEE. The CDR3 has 14 amino acids. Here the CDR3 reads CASSFGGITYEQYF. The CDR3 coding sequence is TGTGCCAGCAGCTTTGGCGGAATTACCTACGAGCAGTACTTC.

This chain connects TRBV29-1 to TRBJ2-7, with D possibly TRBD1 on 6 matching bases. Germline V gene sequence: CDR1 SQVTM, CDR2 ANQGSEA. The CDR3 runs 15 residues. V lost 8 bases and J lost 0, with 20 bases in between. The CDR3 region has the DNA TGCAGCACCTTTGGTGGGGGCGCAGGCTCCTACGAGCAGTACTTC. It specifies CSTFGGGAGSYEQYF.

V usage is TRBV29-1 and J usage is TRBJ1-2; no clear D gene. The CDR3 runs 11 residues. The V end lost 0 bases, the J end lost 8 bases, and 7 bases lay between the germline ends. CDR1 SQVTM and CDR2 ANQGSEA come from the germline V gene. CDR3 residues: CSVEDSKGYTF. DNA for the CDR3: TGCAGCGTTGAAGATTCTAAAGGCTACACCTTC.

This clone was counted a few times. The chain joins TRBV29-1 to TRBJ2-1, with 8 bases aligning to TRBD2. V lost 2 bases, J lost 5 bases, and 8 bases stayed unmatched. The CDR3 sequence is 15 residues long. Germline CDR1 and CDR2: SQVTM and ANQGSEA. The CDR3 here is CSVERTGGRNNEQFF. CDR3 nucleotide sequence: TGCAGCGTTGAAAGGACGGGGGGGCGGAACAATGAGCAGTTCTTC.

The chain employs TRBV2 and TRBJ2-1; D gene ambiguous. Germline V gene sequence: CDR1 SNHLY, CDR2 FYNNEI. There are 11 residues in the CDR3. Trimming took off 4 bases at V and 9 bases at J, with 7 bases between the two ends. The CDR3 sequence: CASSVSTEQFF. The CDR3 coding sequence is TGTGCCAGCAGTGTGAGTACTGAGCAGTTCTTC.

The sample holds a few counts of this clone. The gene calls are TRBV28 and TRBJ2-1; D gene uncertain. The germline V gene has CDR1 MDHEN and CDR2 SYDVKM. V shed 3 bases and J shed 5 bases, with 8 bases lying between them. CDR3 length: 13 amino acids. Here the CDR3 reads CASSFPGDNEQFF. The DNA of the CDR3 is TGTGCCAGCAGTTTTCCTGGTGACAATGAGCAGTTCTTC.

The V call is TRBV27, the J call TRBJ1-5, with D unclear. The V gene's germline CDR1 is MNHEY and CDR2 SMNVEV (reference sequence). The CDR3 totals 13 residues. Trimming took off 2 bases at V and 1 base at J, with 3 bases between the two ends. This chain's CDR3 is CASSLISNQPQHF. The CDR3 nucleotides read TGTGCCAGCAGTTTAATCAGCAATCAGCCCCAGCATTTT.

In this sample, this clone turned up a few times. The chain is built from TRBV5-1 and TRBJ1-5, with TRBD1 identical over 7 bases. V dropped 4 bases and J dropped 0; count of bases not matched to a gene: 4. Per the germline V gene, CDR1 is SGHRS and CDR2 is YFSETQ. This CDR3 spans 15 amino acids. This chain's CDR3 is CASSTGTDSNQPQHF. The CDR3 DNA is TGCGCCAGCAGCACCGGGACAGATAGCAATCAGCCCCAGCATTTT.

This clone showed up just a few times. The V gene is TRBV29-1, the J gene TRBJ1-4; no firm D call. Germline-derived CDR1 and CDR2 are SQVTM and ANQGSEA. There are 11 residues in the CDR3. The V end lost 6 bases, the J end lost 12 bases, and 14 bases lay between the germline ends. The CDR3 loop is CSVGDGQELFF. For the CDR3, the DNA is TGCAGCGTGGGAGACGGCCAGGAACTGTTTTTT.

The chain has TRBV29-1 and TRBJ2-3, with D possibly matching TRBD2 (6 bases). Trimming pared 7 bases from V and 2 bases from J, leaving 16 bases between. Per germline, CDR1 SQVTM and CDR2 ANQGSEA. The CDR3 runs to 14 residues. CDR3 residues: CSGGTVRFTDTQYF. The CDR3 nucleotides read TGCAGCGGCGGGACCGTCCGATTCACAGATACGCAGTATTTT.

The chain uses TRBV30 and TRBJ2-1; 7 nucleotides agree with TRBD2. Germline V lookup: CDR1 GTSNPN, CDR2 SVGIG (reference sequence). The CDR3 is 13 residues long. The junction had 3 bases not matched to a gene; V was cut back by 0 bases and J by 7 bases. The CDR3 here is CAWSVGGRNEQFF. Written as DNA, the CDR3 is TGTGCCTGGAGTGTGGGGGGGAGGAATGAGCAGTTCTTC.

This clone was seen a few times. This chain links TRBV4-1 with TRBJ2-1, with D unclear. Trimming removed 5 bases at V and 8 bases at J, with 10 bases between. This CDR3 contains 12 residues. Germline values: CDR1 MGHRA, CDR2 YSYEKL. The DNA of the CDR3 is TGCGCCAGCAGCGACATGAACGATGAGCAGTTCTTC. This encodes CASSDMNDEQFF.

The V and J genes are TRBV29-1 and TRBJ2-7; TRBD1 matches 11 bases. V lost 7 bases to trimming and J lost 4 bases; unmatched junction nucleotides: 6. The germline V gene has CDR1 SQVTM and CDR2 ANQGSEA. The CDR3 runs 13 residues. The CDR3 reads CSATGTGGYEQYF. In DNA, the CDR3 is TGCAGCGCAACCGGGACAGGGGGATACGAGCAGTACTTC.

This clone turned up a few times. This sequence joins TRBV7-2 and TRBJ2-7; D call uncertain. V was trimmed by 1 base and J by 5 bases, leaving 9 bases between them. Per germline, CDR1 SGHTA and CDR2 FQGNSA. This CDR3 is 13 amino acids long. CDR3 bases: TGTGCCAGCAGCTTAGGGCCAAACGACGAGCAGTACTTC. As protein: CASSLGPNDEQYF.

CDR3 nucleotide sequence: TGTGCCAGCAGGTCGGGGGCCGGGGAGCTGTTTTTT. It yields the protein CASRSGAGELFF. The rearrangement uses TRBV27 and TRBJ2-2, with D possibly being TRBD2 (6 bases). CDR1 and CDR2 from the germline V gene are MNHEY and SMNVEV (reference sequence). The ends were cut back, 6 bases at V and 6 bases at J, with 8 bases in the middle. The CDR3 contains 12 residues.

The rearrangement joins TRBV25-1 to TRBJ2-7; the D is unclear. V lost 4 bases and J 9 bases, leaving 13 bases between the germline ends. From germline, CDR1 is MGHDK and CDR2 SYGVNS. The CDR3 has 12 amino acids. The DNA of the CDR3 is TGTGCCAGCAGTGTAAGCATAGGCCCGCAGTACTTC. This encodes CASSVSIGPQYF.

This clone was picked up one time. The chain links TRBV9 to TRBJ2-5; D gene unclear. The length of the CDR3 is 14 residues. Germline loops: CDR1 SGDLS, CDR2 YYNGEE. Trimming removed 0 bases at V and 1 base at J, with 7 bases between. The CDR3 sequence is CASSVEWSQETQYF. CDR3 coding DNA: TGTGCCAGCAGCGTAGAGTGGTCCCAAGAGACCCAGTACTTC.